This T cell receptor (beta chain) was recorded in a study of regulatory dendritic cells for organ transplantation. On this clone itself: Its target is unknown.

Memory T cells were CD45RO+, naive were CD45RA+, sorted by FACS. Study-level findings and limits: Memory T cells were less diverse than naive, with memory CD8+ most oligoclonal. Mature dendritic cells appeared to drive more memory CD8+ clonal expansion than regulatory ones. Considerable individual heterogeneity was seen in alloreactive memory CD8+ T cells.

CDR3 size: 13 residues. The trim removed 11 bases at V and 2 bases at J, leaving 7 bases unmatched. Germline CDR1 and CDR2: SEHNR and FQNEAQ (reference sequence). Sequenced by immunoSEQ multiplex PCR; TCRdb stores in-frame clones only, minus some. Of 35,000 to 40,000 clones in the sample, 75% to 95% are singletons; the top ten hold over 0.09%. The chain employs TRBV7-9 and TRBJ2-7; 9 bases map to TRBD1. The clonotype was recovered from a human donor in good health. Sequencing input: naive CD8+ T cells from blood. Subset in this sample: CD45RA+ naive T cells. The CDR3 DNA reads TGTGCCTCCGGGACAGGGAATACCTACGAGCAGTACTTC. Translation gives CASGTGNTYEQYF.